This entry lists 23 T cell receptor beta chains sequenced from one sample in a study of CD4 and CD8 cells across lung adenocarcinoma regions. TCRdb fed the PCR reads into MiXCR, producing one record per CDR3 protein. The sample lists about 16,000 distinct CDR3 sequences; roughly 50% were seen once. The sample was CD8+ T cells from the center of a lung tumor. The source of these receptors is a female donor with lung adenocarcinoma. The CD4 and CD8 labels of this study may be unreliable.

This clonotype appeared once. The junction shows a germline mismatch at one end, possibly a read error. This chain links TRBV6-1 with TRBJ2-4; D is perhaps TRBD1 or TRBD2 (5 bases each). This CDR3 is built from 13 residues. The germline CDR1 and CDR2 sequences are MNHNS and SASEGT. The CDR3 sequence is CATGPCAKNIQYF. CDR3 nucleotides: TGTGCCACGGGGCCGTGCGCCAAAAACATTCAGTATTTC.

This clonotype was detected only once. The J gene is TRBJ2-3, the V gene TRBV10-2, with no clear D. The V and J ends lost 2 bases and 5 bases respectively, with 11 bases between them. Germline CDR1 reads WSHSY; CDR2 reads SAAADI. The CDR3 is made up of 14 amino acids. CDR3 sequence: CASSERPRRDTQYF. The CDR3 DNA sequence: TGCGCCAGCAGTGAGAGGCCTCGCCGAGATACGCAGTATTTT.

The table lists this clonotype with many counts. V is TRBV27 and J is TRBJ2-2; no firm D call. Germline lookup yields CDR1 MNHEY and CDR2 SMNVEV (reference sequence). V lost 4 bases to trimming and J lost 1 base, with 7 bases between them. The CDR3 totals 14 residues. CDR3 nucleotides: TGTGCCAGCAGTTCCGCCGAGAACACCGGGGAGCTGTTTTTT. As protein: CASSSAENTGELFF.

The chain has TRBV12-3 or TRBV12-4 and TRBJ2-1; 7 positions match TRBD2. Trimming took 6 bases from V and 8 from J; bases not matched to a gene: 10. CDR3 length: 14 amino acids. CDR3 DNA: TGTGCCAGCAGACCTGCGGGGGATCGGTATGAGCAGTTCTTC. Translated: CASRPAGDRYEQFF.

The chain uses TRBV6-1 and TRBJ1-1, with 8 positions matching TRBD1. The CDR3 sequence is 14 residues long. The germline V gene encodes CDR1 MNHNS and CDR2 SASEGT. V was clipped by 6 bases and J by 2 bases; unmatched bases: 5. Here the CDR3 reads CASRKGQGNTEAFF. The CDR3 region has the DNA TGTGCCAGCAGAAAAGGACAGGGTAACACTGAAGCTTTCTTT.

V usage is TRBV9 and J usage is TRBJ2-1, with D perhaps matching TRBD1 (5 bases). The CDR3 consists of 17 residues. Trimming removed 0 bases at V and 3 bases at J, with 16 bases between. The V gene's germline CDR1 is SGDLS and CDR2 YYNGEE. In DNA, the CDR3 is TGTGCCAGCAGCGTAGCTGTGGGGCTAGTTAGCTACAATGAGCAGTTCTTC. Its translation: CASSVAVGLVSYNEQFF.

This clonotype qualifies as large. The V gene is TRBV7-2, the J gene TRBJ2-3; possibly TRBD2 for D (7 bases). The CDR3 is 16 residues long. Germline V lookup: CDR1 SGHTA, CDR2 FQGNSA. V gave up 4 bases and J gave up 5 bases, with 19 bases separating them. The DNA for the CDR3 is TGTGCCAGCAGCTCTGGACCCGGGGGGCCGAGAGATACGCAGTATTTT. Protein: CASSSGPGGPRDTQYF.

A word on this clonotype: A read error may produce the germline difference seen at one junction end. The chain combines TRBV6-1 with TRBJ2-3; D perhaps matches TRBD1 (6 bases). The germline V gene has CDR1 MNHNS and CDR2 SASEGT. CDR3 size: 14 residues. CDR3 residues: CAGSLLGDTETQYF. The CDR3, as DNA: TGTGCCGGCAGCCTGCTAGGGGACACAGAGACGCAGTATTTT.

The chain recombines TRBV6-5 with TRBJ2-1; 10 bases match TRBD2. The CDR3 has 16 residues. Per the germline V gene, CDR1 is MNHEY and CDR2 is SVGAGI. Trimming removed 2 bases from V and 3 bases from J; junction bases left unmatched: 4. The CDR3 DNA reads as TGTGCCAGCAGTTACCGGACTAGCGGCGACTACAATGAGCAGTTCTTC. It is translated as CASSYRTSGDYNEQFF.

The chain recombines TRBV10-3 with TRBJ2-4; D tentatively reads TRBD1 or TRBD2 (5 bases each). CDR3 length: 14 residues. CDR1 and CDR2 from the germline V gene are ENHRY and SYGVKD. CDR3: CARLGAMSPDTQYF. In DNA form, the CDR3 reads TGTGCGCGCCTCGGGGCTATGAGCCCAGACACGCAGTACTTC.

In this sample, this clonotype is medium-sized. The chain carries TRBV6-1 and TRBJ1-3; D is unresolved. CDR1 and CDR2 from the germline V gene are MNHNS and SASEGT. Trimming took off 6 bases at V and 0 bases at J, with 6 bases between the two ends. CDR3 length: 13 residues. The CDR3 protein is CASSAISGNTIYF. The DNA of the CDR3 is TGTGCCAGCAGCGCGATCTCTGGAAACACCATATATTTT.

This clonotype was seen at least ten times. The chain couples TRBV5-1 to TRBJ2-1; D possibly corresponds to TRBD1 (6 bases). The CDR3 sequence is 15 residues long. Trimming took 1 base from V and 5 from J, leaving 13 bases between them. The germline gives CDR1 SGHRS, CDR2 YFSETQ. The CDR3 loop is CASSLLRTDNNEQFF. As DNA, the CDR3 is TGCGCCAGCAGCTTGCTGAGGACAGATAACAATGAGCAGTTCTTC.

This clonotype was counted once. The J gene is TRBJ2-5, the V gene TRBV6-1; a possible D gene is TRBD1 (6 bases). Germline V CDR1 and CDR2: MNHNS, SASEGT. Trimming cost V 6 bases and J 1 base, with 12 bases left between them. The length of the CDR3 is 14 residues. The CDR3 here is CASRVDRTQETQYF. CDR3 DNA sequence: TGTGCCAGCAGGGTCGACAGGACCCAAGAGACCCAGTACTTC.

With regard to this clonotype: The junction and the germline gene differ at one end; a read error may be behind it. The CDR3 protein is CAGRGRGATDTQYF. The DNA of the CDR3 is TGTGCCGGCCGGGGGAGGGGGGCGACAGATACGCAGTACTTT. J is TRBJ2-3 and V is TRBV6-1; D perhaps matches TRBD2 (7 bases). Looked up from germline, CDR1 is MNHNS and CDR2 is SASEGT. The CDR3 runs to 14 residues.

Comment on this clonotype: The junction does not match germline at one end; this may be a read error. The DNA for the CDR3 is TGTGCCAGCCGCCCTACGGGGCTGCGAACCACAAATACGCAGTATTTT. It is translated as CASRPTGLRTTNTQYF. The V and J genes are TRBV6-1 and TRBJ2-3; D is tentatively TRBD1 or TRBD2 (5 bases each). Germline-derived CDR1 and CDR2 are MNHNS and SASEGT. CDR3 size: 16 residues.

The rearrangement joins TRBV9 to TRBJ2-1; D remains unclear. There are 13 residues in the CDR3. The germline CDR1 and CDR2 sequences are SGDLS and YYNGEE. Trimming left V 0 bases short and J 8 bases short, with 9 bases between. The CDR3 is CASSVAFEDEQFF. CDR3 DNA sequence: TGTGCCAGCAGCGTAGCTTTCGAGGATGAGCAGTTCTTC.

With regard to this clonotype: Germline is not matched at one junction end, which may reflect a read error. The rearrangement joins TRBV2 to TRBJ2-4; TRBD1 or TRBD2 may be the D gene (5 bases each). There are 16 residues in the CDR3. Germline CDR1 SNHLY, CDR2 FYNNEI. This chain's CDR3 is CASSESGLGAKNMQYF. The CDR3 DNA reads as TGTGCCAGCAGCGAATCGGGGCTGGGAGCCAAAAACATGCAGTACTTC.

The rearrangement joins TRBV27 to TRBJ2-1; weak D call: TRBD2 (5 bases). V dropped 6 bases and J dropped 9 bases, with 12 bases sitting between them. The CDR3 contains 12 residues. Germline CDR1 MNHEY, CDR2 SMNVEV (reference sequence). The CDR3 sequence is CASRRESAEQFF. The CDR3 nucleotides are TGTGCCAGCAGGAGGGAATCCGCTGAGCAGTTCTTC.

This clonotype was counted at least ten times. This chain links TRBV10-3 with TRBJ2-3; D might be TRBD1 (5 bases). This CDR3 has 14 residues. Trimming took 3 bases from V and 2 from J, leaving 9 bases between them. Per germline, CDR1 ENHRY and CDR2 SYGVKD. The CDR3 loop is CAISDGASTDTQYF. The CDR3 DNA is TGTGCCATCAGTGATGGGGCCTCCACAGATACGCAGTATTTT.

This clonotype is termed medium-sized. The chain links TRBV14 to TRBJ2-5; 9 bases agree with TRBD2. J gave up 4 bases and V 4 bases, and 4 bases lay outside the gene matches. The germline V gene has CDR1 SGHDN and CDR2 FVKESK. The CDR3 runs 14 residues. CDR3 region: CASSPGTSRETQYF. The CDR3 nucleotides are TGTGCCAGCAGCCCTGGGACTAGCAGAGAGACCCAGTACTTC. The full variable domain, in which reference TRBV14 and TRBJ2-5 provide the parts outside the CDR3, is EAGVTQFPSHSVIEKGQTVTLRCDPISGHDNLYWYRRVMGKEIKFLLHFVKESKQDESGMPNNRFLAERTGGTYSTLKVQPAELEDSGVYFCASSPGTSRETQYFGPGTRLLVL.

The CDR3 DNA reads as TGTGCCAGCAGGACAGGGGGGGGAGAGACCCAGTTCTTC. It yields the protein CASRTGGGETQFF. The chain uses TRBV25-1 and TRBJ2-1, with 9 bases fitting TRBD1. The CDR3 runs 13 residues. Germline V gene data show CDR1 as MGHDK and CDR2 as SYGVNS. V trimming: 6 bases; J trimming: 13 bases; junction bases outside the gene matches: 10.

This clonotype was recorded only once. CDR3 nucleotide sequence: TGTGCCAGCAGTGAATGGGCTGGGGCCAACGAGCAGTACTTC. This gives the protein CASSEWAGANEQYF. V usage is TRBV25-1 and J usage is TRBJ2-6; D might be TRBD1 (5 bases). The closer fit of TRBJ2-7 to the DNA end suggests the J call may be wrong. Germline CDR1 and CDR2: MGHDK and SYGVNS. This CDR3 comprises 14 residues.

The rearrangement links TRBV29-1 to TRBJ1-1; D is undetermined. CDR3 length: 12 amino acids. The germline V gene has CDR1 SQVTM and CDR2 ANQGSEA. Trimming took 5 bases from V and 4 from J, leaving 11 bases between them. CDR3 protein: CSVRHSGTEAFF. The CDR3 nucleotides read TGCAGCGTTCGTCACTCGGGCACTGAAGCTTTCTTT. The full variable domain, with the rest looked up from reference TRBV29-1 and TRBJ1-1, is SAVISQKPSRDICQRGTSLTIQCQVDSQVTMMFWYRQQPGQSLTLIATANQGSEATYESGFVIDKFPISRPNLTFSTLTVSNMSPEDSSIYLCSVRHSGTEAFFGQGTRLTVV.